The next 27 T cell receptor beta chains were all read from a single sample in a study of blood T cell repertoires in COVID-19. Generated by immunoSEQ multiplex PCR, the TCRdb table keeps only in-frame clones and is missing some. The sample records fewer than 200,000 clones, around 83% being singletons. The sequenced sample consisted of peripheral blood. All receptors derive from a woman between 70 and 85 years old with COVID-19, enrolled during active disease.

The chain is built from TRBV30 and TRBJ2-7, with 9 bases aligning to TRBD1. Germline CDR1 and CDR2: GTSNPN and SVGIG (reference sequence). The ends lost 5 bases at V and 3 bases at J; junction bases unmatched: 8. The CDR3 covers 14 residues. CDR3 loop: CAWGSVGQGYEQYF. As DNA, the CDR3 is TGTGCCTGGGGATCGGTGGGACAGGGCTACGAGCAGTACTTC.

This clone was seen repeatedly, ten times or more. The V gene is TRBV30, the J gene TRBJ2-7; D gene unclear. The CDR3 contains 11 residues. Germline V lookup: CDR1 GTSNPN, CDR2 SVGIG (reference sequence). With 1 base removed from V and 5 bases from J, the gap between germline ends came to 6 bases. CDR3 nucleotide sequence: TGTGCCTGGAGTGGGCACAACGAGCAGTACTTC. Encoded protein: CAWSGHNEQYF.

The chain has TRBV5-1 and TRBJ2-3, with TRBD2 matching 13 bases. This CDR3 contains 16 residues. V was clipped by 0 bases and J by 4 bases; unmatched bases: 2. The V gene's germline CDR1 is SGHRS and CDR2 YFSETQ. For the CDR3, the DNA is TGCGCCAGCAGCTTGGGGGGACTAGCGGGACCAGATACGCAGTATTTT. It encodes CASSLGGLAGPDTQYF. Based on the CDR3 plus reference TRBV5-1 and TRBJ2-3, the full variable domain is KAGVTQTPRYLIKTRGQQVTLSCSPISGHRSVSWYQQTPGQGLQFLFEYFSETQRNKGNFPGRFSGRQFSNSRSEMNVSTLELGDSALYLCASSLGGLAGPDTQYFGPGTRLTVL.

This rearrangement joins TRBV7-2 to TRBJ2-5, with TRBD2 matching over 7 bases. The V gene end was trimmed by 1 base and the J gene end by 4 bases; junction bases not matched to a gene: 6. The CDR3 covers 15 residues. Per germline, CDR1 SGHTA and CDR2 FQGNSA. The CDR3 sequence: CASSLVRGGRETQYF. CDR3 coding DNA: TGTGCCAGCAGCTTAGTTCGGGGCGGGAGAGAGACCCAGTACTTC.

This clone was seen a few times. The CDR3 spells CASKLGTMNYGYTF. The CDR3 DNA follows: TGTGCCAGCAAGTTGGGGACAATGAACTATGGCTACACCTTC. The chain carries TRBV5-4 and TRBJ1-2; tentative D call: TRBD1 (6 bases). CDR1 is SGHNT and CDR2 is YYREEE in the germline V gene (reference sequence). CDR3 length: 14 amino acids. The V end lost 6 bases, the J end lost 2 bases, and 14 bases lay between the germline ends.

The chain recombines TRBV18 with TRBJ1-5; D not resolved. With 6 bases removed from V and 2 bases from J, the gap between germline ends came to 14 bases. The germline gives CDR1 KGHSH, CDR2 LQKENI. This CDR3 has 15 residues. CDR3 loop: CASSPSGTGNQPQHF. The CDR3 region has the DNA TGTGCCAGCTCCCCGTCAGGTACTGGCAATCAGCCCCAGCATTTT.

The chain is built from TRBV5-4 and TRBJ2-3; D is perhaps TRBD1 (5 bases). CDR1 is SGHNT and CDR2 is YYREEE in the germline V gene (reference sequence). The CDR3 has 15 amino acids. V was clipped by 4 bases and J by 0 bases, with 12 bases between them. The CDR3 bases are TGTGCCAGCAGCATCAGGGTTCGAAGCACAGATACGCAGTATTTT. This translates into CASSIRVRSTDTQYF.

The chain has TRBV6-5 and TRBJ1-5; D unresolved. V was cut by 7 bases and J by 4 bases, with 17 bases left in between. Germline V gene lookup returns CDR1 MNHEY and CDR2 SVGAGI. This CDR3 has 15 amino acids. CDR3 sequence: CASKRGASSNQPQHF. The DNA of the CDR3 is TGTGCCAGCAAGCGGGGAGCCTCCTCGAATCAGCCCCAGCATTTT.

The rearrangement uses TRBV5-1 and TRBJ2-7, with 10 nucleotides matching TRBD2. The J segment lost 7 bases and the V segment lost 0 bases, leaving 7 bases of the junction unmatched. The CDR3 contains 15 residues. The germline V gene encodes CDR1 SGHRS and CDR2 YFSETQ. CDR3 sequence reads: CASSLDTGTSAEQYF. CDR3 sequence (DNA): TGCGCCAGCAGCTTGGACACCGGGACTAGCGCGGAGCAGTACTTC.

The chain is built from TRBV5-1 and TRBJ2-5; TRBD2 matches at 12 bases. The CDR3 length is 16 residues. Germline assignment: CDR1 SGHRS and CDR2 YFSETQ. The J segment lost 1 base and the V segment lost 5 bases, leaving 6 bases of the junction unmatched. The CDR3 loop reads CASSFGLAGRQETQYF. The CDR3 coding sequence is TGCGCCAGCAGTTTTGGACTAGCGGGGCGCCAAGAGACCCAGTACTTC. Based on the CDR3 plus reference TRBV5-1 and TRBJ2-5, the full variable domain is KAGVTQTPRYLIKTRGQQVTLSCSPISGHRSVSWYQQTPGQGLQFLFEYFSETQRNKGNFPGRFSGRQFSNSRSEMNVSTLELGDSALYLCASSFGLAGRQETQYFGPGTRLLVL.

The J gene is TRBJ2-7, the V gene TRBV19; a weak D match, TRBD1 (5 bases). Trimming cost V 3 bases and J 2 bases, with 11 bases left between them. Germline CDR1 LNHDA, CDR2 SQIVND (reference sequence). The CDR3 has 14 residues. DNA of the CDR3: TGTGCCAGTAGTATGGGGCCGCCCCCCTACGAGCAGTACTTC. Encoded protein: CASSMGPPPYEQYF.

The chain has TRBV10-3 and TRBJ1-1, with D tentatively TRBD1 (6 bases). The CDR3 totals 11 residues. Trimming pared 10 bases from V and 5 bases from J, leaving 11 bases between. CDR1 and CDR2 (germline): ENHRY, SYGVKD. The CDR3 is CASGRGTEAFF. CDR3 DNA: TGTGCCAGCGGAAGGGGGACTGAAGCTTTCTTT.

This clone showed up just a few times. The chain is built from TRBV25-1 and TRBJ1-3; D is possibly TRBD1 (6 bases). This CDR3 contains 15 residues. Germline CDR1 reads MGHDK; CDR2 reads SYGVNS. V dropped 7 bases and J dropped 11 bases, with 24 bases sitting between them. The CDR3 region has the DNA TGTGCCAGCACTCCGGGGGGCACCCCCAGGGGCGCCATATATTTT. It specifies CASTPGGTPRGAIYF.

This chain connects TRBV5-8 to TRBJ1-2, with a weak D call TRBD1 (5 bases). V lost 4 bases, J lost 4 bases, and 8 bases lay in between. Germline CDR1 reads SGHTS; CDR2 reads YDEGEE. The length of the CDR3 is 12 residues. In DNA, the CDR3 is TGTGCCAGCAGCCGGAGGGGCTATGGCTACACCTTC. Encoded protein: CASSRRGYGYTF.

The CDR3 DNA reads as TGCGCCAGCAGCCAAGATAAGGGACTAGCGGGATGGCAGCAGTACTTC. Its protein product is CASSQDKGLAGWQQYF. The chain recombines TRBV4-1 with TRBJ2-7, with 13 bases fitting TRBD2. The CDR3 spans 16 residues. Germline CDR1 and CDR2: MGHRA and YSYEKL. J was trimmed by 8 bases and V by 0 bases; bases with no gene match: 7.

The chain links TRBV28 to TRBJ2-7, with D unclear. Trimming took off 5 bases at V and 3 bases at J, with 14 bases between the two ends. Germline CDR1 and CDR2: MDHEN and SYDVKM. This CDR3 contains 14 residues. The CDR3, as DNA: TGTGCCAGCAGTCCCCCCCCCGGCGGCTACGAGCAGTACTTC. Its protein product is CASSPPPGGYEQYF.

This chain links TRBV4-3 with TRBJ2-1; TRBD2 matches 11 bases. Germline assignment: CDR1 LGHNA and CDR2 YSLEER. CDR3 length: 16 amino acids. V was clipped by 3 bases and J by 5 bases; unmatched bases: 6. CDR3 loop: CASSQGQGLADNEQFF. CDR3 sequence (DNA): TGCGCCAGCAGCCAGGGCCAGGGACTAGCGGACAATGAGCAGTTCTTC.

This rearrangement joins TRBV2 to TRBJ2-7; D unresolved. In germline, CDR1 is SNHLY, CDR2 FYNNEI. The CDR3 has 10 amino acids. The germline V and J ends were trimmed by 8 bases and 2 bases, with 4 bases remaining between them. CDR3 nucleotide sequence: TGTGCCAGCTCAACCTACGAGCAGTACTTC. It translates to CASSTYEQYF.

The chain employs TRBV15 and TRBJ1-1; D not certain. The CDR3 extends over 15 amino acids. Germline assignment: CDR1 LNHNV and CDR2 YYDKDF (reference sequence). Trimming took off 3 bases at V and 0 bases at J, with 11 bases between the two ends. The CDR3 sequence is CATSSGVNLNTEAFF. CDR3 nucleotide sequence: TGTGCCACCAGCAGCGGAGTGAACCTGAACACTGAAGCTTTCTTT.

The chain recombines TRBV7-9 with TRBJ2-3, with no clear D. Germline loops: CDR1 SEHNR, CDR2 FQNEAQ (reference sequence). The CDR3 has 14 residues. Trimming took 5 bases from V and 6 from J, leaving 15 bases between them. The CDR3 is CASSPQGRLDTQYF. CDR3 in DNA: TGTGCCAGCAGCCCCCAAGGCAGGCTGGATACGCAGTATTTT.

The chain recombines TRBV7-2 with TRBJ2-7; possible D gene TRBD1, 5 bases. Trimming shortened V by 4 bases and J by 3 bases, and 7 bases separated the two germline ends. The CDR3 spans 12 residues. Looked up from germline, CDR1 is SGHTA and CDR2 is FQGNSA. The chain's CDR3 is CASSSGNYEQYF. CDR3 DNA: TGTGCCAGCAGCTCAGGGAACTACGAGCAGTACTTC.

The chain employs TRBV24-1 and TRBJ2-7, with TRBD1 identical over 12 bases. The CDR3 totals 16 residues. V lost 4 bases, J lost 5 bases, and 8 bases stayed unmatched. The V gene's germline CDR1 is KGHDR and CDR2 SFDVKD. The CDR3 region has the DNA TGTGCCACCAGTGACCCCGGGACAGGGGGCATCGACGAGCAGTACTTC. It yields the protein CATSDPGTGGIDEQYF.

V gene TRBV11-3 combines with J gene TRBJ2-7; 8 bases agree with TRBD1. From germline, CDR1 is SGHNT and CDR2 YENEEA. This CDR3 spans 15 amino acids. The junction had 5 bases not matched to a gene; V was cut back by 2 bases and J by 2 bases. The CDR3 region has the DNA TGTGCCAGCAGCTTAAGGACAGGGCAGACCTACGAGCAGTACTTC. Amino acids: CASSLRTGQTYEQYF.

This clone was counted a single time. The chain has TRBV30 and TRBJ2-3; 12 nucleotides agree with TRBD2. CDR3 length: 16 amino acids. The V gene's germline CDR1 is GTSNPN and CDR2 SVGIG (reference sequence). Unmatched junction bases numbered 4, after V lost 3 bases and J lost 0 bases. DNA of the CDR3: TGTGCCTGGAGCCCAGGGACTAGCGGGAGCACAGATACGCAGTATTTT. This encodes CAWSPGTSGSTDTQYF.

The chain joins TRBV6-4 to TRBJ2-2, with TRBD2 identical over 8 bases. Germline trimming cut 7 bases from V and 5 bases from J; bases unmatched to any gene: 12. Per the germline V gene, CDR1 is MRHNA and CDR2 is SNTAGT. This CDR3 spans 16 amino acids. DNA of the CDR3: TGTGCCAGCACGCACCAAAGAGCGGGAGAAACCGGGGAGCTGTTTTTT. Translated: CASTHQRAGETGELFF.

The rearrangement uses TRBV2 and TRBJ2-1, with 8 bases matching TRBD2. The germline V gene has CDR1 SNHLY and CDR2 FYNNEI. This CDR3 contains 14 residues. The junction had 4 bases not matched to a gene; V was cut back by 4 bases and J by 5 bases. CDR3 amino acids: CASSVGLGHNEQFF. DNA of the CDR3: TGTGCCAGCAGTGTGGGACTAGGGCACAATGAGCAGTTCTTC. Combining the CDR3 with reference TRBV2 and TRBJ2-1 gives the whole variable domain EPEVTQTPSHQVTQMGQEVILRCVPISNHLYFYWYRQILGQKVEFLVSFYNNEISEKSEIFDDQFSVERPDGSNFTLKIRSTKLEDSAMYFCASSVGLGHNEQFFGPGTRLTVL.

The V and J genes are TRBV11-3 and TRBJ2-2, with a possible D match to TRBD2 (6 bases). There are 16 residues in the CDR3. The germline V gene encodes CDR1 SGHNT and CDR2 YENEEA. Trimming took off 1 base at V and 4 bases at J, with 13 bases between the two ends. The CDR3 sequence: CASSLGDSYRTGELFF. DNA of the CDR3: TGTGCCAGCAGCTTAGGGGACTCATACCGCACCGGGGAGCTGTTTTTT.